Described below is a single T cell receptor (beta chain) sequence and its context. This CDR3 is 16 amino acids long. J gave up 4 bases and V 7 bases, and 14 bases lay outside the gene matches. Germline V gene sequence: CDR1 MDHEN, CDR2 SYDVKM. The sample belongs to a study of technical replicates of blood from a handful of donors. Sequenced by immunoSEQ multiplex PCR; TCRdb stores in-frame clones only, minus some. The sample lists about 97,000 clones, 85% to 95% occurring once. V is TRBV28 and J is TRBJ2-7; 9 bases map to TRBD2. The clonotype comes from a human donor in good health. Sequencing was done on a sample of T cells isolated from PBMCs. CDR3 residues: CASNSQLAGVYYEQYF. Written as DNA, the CDR3 is TGTGCCAGCAATTCCCAGTTAGCGGGAGTATATTACGAGCAGTACTTC. Combining the CDR3 with reference TRBV28 and TRBJ2-7 gives the whole variable domain DVKVTQSSRYLVKRTGEKVFLECVQDMDHENMFWYRQDPGLGLRLIYFSYDVKMKEKGDIPEGYSVSREKKERFSLILESASTNQTSMYLCASNSQLAGVYYEQYFGPGTRLTVT.